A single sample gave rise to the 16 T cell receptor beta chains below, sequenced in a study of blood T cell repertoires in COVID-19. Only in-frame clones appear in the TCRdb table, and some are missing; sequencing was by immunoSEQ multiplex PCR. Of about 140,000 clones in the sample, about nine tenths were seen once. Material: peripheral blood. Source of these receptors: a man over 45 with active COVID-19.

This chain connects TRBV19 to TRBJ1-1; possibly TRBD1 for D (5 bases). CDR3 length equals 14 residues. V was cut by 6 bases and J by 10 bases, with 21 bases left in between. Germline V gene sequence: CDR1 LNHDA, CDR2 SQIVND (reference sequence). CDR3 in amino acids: CASSPRDPRLSAFF. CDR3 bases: TGTGCCAGTAGCCCGCGGGACCCTCGGTTGTCAGCTTTCTTT.

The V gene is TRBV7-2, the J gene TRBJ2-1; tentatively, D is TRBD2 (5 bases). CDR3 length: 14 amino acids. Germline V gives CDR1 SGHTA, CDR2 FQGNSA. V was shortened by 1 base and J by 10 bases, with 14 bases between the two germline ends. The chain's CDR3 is CASSLDLGREEQFF. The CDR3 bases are TGTGCCAGCAGCTTAGATCTCGGTCGGGAAGAGCAGTTCTTC.

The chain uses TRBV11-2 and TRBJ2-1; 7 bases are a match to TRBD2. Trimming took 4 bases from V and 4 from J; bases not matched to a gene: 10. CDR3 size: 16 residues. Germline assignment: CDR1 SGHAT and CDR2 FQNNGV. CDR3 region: CASSSLRGGGYNEQFF. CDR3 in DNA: TGTGCCAGCAGCTCCCTGCGCGGGGGAGGTTACAATGAGCAGTTCTTC.

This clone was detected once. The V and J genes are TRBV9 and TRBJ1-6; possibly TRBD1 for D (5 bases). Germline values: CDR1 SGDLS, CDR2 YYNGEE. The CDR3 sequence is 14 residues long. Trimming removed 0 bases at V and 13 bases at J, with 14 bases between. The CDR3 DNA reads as TGTGCCAGCAGCGTAGGGCAGGGAACACTCCCCCTCCACTTT. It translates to CASSVGQGTLPLHF.

The DNA for the CDR3 is TGTGCCAGCAGTTTGGGACAGGGGATAAGTTATGGCTACACCTTC. Its protein is CASSLGQGISYGYTF. V usage is TRBV6-2 or TRBV6-3 and J usage is TRBJ1-2; 10 bases agree with TRBD1. CDR1 is MNHEY, CDR2 SVGEGT, per germline. The V gene end was trimmed by 4 bases and the J gene end by 5 bases; junction bases not matched to a gene: 7. There are 15 residues in the CDR3.

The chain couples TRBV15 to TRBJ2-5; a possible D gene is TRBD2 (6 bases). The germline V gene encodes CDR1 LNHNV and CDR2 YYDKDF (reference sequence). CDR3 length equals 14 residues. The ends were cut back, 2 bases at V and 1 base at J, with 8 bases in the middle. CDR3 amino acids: CATSRPGLQETQYF. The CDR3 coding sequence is TGTGCCACCAGCAGACCGGGACTCCAAGAGACCCAGTACTTC.

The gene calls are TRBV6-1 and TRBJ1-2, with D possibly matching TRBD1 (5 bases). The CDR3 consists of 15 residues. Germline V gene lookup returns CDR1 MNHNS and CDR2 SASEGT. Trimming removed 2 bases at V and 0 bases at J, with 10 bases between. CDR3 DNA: TGTGCCAGCAGTGAACGGCAGGGAACTAACTATGGCTACACCTTC. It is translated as CASSERQGTNYGYTF.

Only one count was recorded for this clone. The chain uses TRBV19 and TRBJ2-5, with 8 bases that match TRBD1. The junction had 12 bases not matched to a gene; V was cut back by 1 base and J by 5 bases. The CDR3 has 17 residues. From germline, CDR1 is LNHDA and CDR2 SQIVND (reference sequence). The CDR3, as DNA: TGTGCCAGTAGTATAGGAAGGAGGACAGGGAAATATGAGACCCAGTACTTC. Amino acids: CASSIGRRTGKYETQYF.

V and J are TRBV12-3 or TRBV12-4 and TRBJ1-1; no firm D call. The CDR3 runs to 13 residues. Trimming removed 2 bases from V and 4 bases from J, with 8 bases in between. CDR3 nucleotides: TGTGCCAGCAGTTTAACGGAGGGCACTGAAGCTTTCTTT. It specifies CASSLTEGTEAFF.

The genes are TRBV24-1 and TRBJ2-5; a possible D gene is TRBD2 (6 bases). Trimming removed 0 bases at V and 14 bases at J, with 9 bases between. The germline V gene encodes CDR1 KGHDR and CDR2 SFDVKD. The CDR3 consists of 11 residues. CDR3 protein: CATSDLWDFYF. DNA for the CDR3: TGTGCCACCAGTGATTTGTGGGACTTTTACTTC.

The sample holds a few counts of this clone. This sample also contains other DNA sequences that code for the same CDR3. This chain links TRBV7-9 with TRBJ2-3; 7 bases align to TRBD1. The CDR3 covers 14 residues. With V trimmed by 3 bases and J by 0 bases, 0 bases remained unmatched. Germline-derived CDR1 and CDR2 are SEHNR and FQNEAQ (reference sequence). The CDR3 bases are TGTGCCAGCAGCTTGACAGGGAGCACAGATACGCAGTATTTT. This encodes CASSLTGSTDTQYF.

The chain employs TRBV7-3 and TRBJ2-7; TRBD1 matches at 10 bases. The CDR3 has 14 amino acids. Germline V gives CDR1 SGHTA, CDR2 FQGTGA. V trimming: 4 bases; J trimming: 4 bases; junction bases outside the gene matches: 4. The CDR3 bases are TGTGCCAGCAGCTCGACAGGGGGCTCGTACGAGCAGTACTTC. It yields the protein CASSSTGGSYEQYF.

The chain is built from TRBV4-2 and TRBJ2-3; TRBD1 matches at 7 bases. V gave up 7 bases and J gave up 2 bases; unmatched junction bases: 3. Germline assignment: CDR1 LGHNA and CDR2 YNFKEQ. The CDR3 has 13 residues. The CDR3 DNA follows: TGTGCCAGCACGGGACAGACCACAGATACGCAGTATTTT. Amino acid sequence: CASTGQTTDTQYF.

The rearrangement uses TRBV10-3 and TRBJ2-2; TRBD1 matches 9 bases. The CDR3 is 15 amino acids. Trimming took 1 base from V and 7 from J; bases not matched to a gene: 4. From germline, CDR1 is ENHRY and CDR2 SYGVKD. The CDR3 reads CAISEWGQGVGELFF. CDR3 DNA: TGTGCCATCAGTGAGTGGGGACAGGGAGTCGGGGAGCTGTTTTTT.

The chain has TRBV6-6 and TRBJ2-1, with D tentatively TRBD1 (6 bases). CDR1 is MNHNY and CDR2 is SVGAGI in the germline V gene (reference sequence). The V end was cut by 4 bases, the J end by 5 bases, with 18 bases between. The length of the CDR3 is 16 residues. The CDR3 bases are TGTGCCAGCAGTTTCTCCACCGGGACAACTGACAATGAGCAGTTCTTC. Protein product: CASSFSTGTTDNEQFF.

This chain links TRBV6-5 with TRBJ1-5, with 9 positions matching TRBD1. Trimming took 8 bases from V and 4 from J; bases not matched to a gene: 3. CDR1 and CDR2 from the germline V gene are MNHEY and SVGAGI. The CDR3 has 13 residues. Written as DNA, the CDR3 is TGTGCCAGCGGACAGGGGAGTAATCAGCCCCAGCATTTT. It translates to CASGQGSNQPQHF.